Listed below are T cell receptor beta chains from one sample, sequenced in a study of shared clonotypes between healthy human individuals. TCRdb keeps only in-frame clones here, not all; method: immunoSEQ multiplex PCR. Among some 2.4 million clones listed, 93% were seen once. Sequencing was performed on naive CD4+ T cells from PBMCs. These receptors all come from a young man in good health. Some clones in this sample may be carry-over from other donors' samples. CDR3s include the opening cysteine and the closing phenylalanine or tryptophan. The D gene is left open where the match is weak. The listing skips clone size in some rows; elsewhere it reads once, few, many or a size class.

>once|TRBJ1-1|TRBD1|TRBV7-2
TGTGCCAGCAGCTTATGGACAGGGGCGAACACTGAAGCTTTCTTT
CASSLWTGANTEAFF
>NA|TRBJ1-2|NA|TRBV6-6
TGTGCCACCTCTCCAAGGGGGAACTATGGCTACACCTTC
CATSPRGNYGYTF
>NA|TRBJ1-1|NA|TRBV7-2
TGTGCCAGCAGTGACTACAGACAGGCTAACACTGAAGCTTTCTTT
CASSDYRQANTEAFF
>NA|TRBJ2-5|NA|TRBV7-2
TGTGCCAGCAAATCAAGGGGCGGGTCTGTGGTAGAGACCCAGTACTTC
CASKSRGGSVVETQYF
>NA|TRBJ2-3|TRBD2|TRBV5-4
TGTGCCAGCAGCCCGCCCGGGACTAGCGGGAGGGGGACAGATACGCAGTATTTT
CASSPPGTSGRGTDTQYF
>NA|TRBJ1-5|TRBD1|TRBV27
TGTGCCAGCAGCTCGACAGGGGTTGCCAATCAGCCCCAGCATTTT
CASSSTGVANQPQHF
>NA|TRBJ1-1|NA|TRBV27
TGTGCCAGCAGACCGTTAATGGGCACTGAAGCTTTCTTT
CASRPLMGTEAFF
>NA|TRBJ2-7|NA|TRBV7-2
TGTGCCAGCAGCTTAGCCGCAGGGGCAACCTACGAGCAGTACTTC
CASSLAAGATYEQYF
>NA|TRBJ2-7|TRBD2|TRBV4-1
TGCGCCAGCAGCCAAGAGAAAGCGGGAGTCTACGAGCAGTACTTC
CASSQEKAGVYEQYF
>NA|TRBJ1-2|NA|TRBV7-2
TGTGCCAGCAGCTTAAATTCAGGGATCGCCTATGGCTACACCTTC
CASSLNSGIAYGYTF
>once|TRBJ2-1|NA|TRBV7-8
TGTGCCAGCAGCTTAGTGGGGGGCCTCCAGAGCAATGAGCAGTTCTTC
CASSLVGGLQSNEQFF
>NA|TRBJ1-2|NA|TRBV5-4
TGTGCCAGCAGCCCGAATGGCCCTTCAGGAGGGTATGGCTACACCTTC
CASSPNGPSGGYGYTF